This T cell receptor beta chain emerged from a study of T cells in narcolepsy. The V and J ends lost 5 bases and 4 bases respectively, with 7 bases between them. Germline values: CDR1 SGHNT, CDR2 YENEEA. CDR3 size: 12 residues. Produced via immunoSEQ multiplex PCR; TCRdb's table is partial and in-frame only. The sample yields about 27,000 clones, about 89% seen once. A word on this clone: Its antigen is unidentified.

Study-wide results and caveats: Comparing one patient's CSF and blood CD4+ clonotypes highlighted HCRT- and TRIB2-specific autoreactive clonotypes. Reportedly, autoreactive clonotypes were serially detected in patients' blood but not controls'.

The chain links TRBV11-3 to TRBJ2-3; D is unresolved. The specimen sequenced was CD45RA- memory CD4+ T cells from PBMCs. This TCR was recovered from a human donor with narcolepsy. The CDR3 spells CASSPGSDTQYF. In DNA form, the CDR3 reads TGTGCCAGCAGCCCCGGCTCAGATACGCAGTATTTT.